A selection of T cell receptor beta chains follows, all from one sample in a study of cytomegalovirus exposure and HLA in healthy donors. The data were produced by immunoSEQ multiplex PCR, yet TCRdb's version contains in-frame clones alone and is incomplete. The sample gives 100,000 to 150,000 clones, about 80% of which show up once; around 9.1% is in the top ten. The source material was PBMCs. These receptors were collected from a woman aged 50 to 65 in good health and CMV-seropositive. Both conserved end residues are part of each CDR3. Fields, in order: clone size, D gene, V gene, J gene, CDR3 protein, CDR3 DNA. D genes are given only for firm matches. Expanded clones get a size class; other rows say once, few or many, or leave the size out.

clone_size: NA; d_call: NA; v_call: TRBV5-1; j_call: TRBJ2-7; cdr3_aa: CASSLEGTYSYEQYF; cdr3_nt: TGCGCCAGCAGCTTAGAGGGCACGTATTCGTACGAGCAGTACTTC
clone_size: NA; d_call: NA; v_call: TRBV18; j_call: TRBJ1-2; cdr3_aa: CASSNSNYGYTF; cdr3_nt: TGTGCCAGCTCCAACAGTAACTATGGCTACACCTTC
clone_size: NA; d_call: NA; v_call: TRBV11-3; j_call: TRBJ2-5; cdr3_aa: CASSLEAGVGTQYF; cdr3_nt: TGTGCCAGCAGCTTAGAAGCAGGCGTGGGGACCCAGTACTTC
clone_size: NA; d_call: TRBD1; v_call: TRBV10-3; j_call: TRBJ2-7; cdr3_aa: CAISEGQGGEQYF; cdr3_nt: TGTGCCATCAGTGAGGGACAGGGTGGGGAGCAGTACTTC
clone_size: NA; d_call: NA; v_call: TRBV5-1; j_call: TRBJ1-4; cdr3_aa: CASSPIGGGIEEKLFF; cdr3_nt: TGCGCCAGCAGCCCCATTGGGGGGGGAATTGAGGAAAAACTGTTTTTT
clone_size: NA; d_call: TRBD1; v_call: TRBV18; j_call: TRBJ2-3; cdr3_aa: CASSPGGQGAGDTQYF; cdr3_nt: TGTGCCAGCTCACCAGGGGGACAGGGGGCCGGAGATACGCAGTATTTT
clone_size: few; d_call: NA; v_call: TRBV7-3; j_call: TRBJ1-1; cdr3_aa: CASSQQTGENTEAFF; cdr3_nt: TGTGCCAGCAGCCAACAGACAGGAGAAAACACTGAAGCTTTCTTT
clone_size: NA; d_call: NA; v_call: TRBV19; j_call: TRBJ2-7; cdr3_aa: CASSIPHYELVF; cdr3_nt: TGTGCCAGTAGTATACCGCACTACGAGCTCGTCTTC
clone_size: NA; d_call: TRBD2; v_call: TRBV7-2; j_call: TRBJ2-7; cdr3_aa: CASSQGLAGMSYEQYF; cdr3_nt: TGTGCCAGCAGCCAAGGACTAGCGGGAATGTCCTACGAGCAGTACTTC
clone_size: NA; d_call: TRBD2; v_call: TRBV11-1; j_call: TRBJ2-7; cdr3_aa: CASSLGGLADSYEQYF; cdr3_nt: TGTGCCAGCAGCTTAGGGGGACTAGCGGACTCCTACGAGCAGTACTTC
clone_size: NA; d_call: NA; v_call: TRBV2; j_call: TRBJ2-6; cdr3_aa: CASSGDSGANVLTF; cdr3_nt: TGTGCCAGCAGTGGAGACTCTGGGGCCAACGTCCTGACTTTC
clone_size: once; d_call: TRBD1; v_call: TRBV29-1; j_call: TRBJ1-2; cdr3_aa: CSVEDRGRVGYGYTF; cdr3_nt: TGCAGCGTGGAGGACAGGGGCCGCGTAGGGTATGGCTACACCTTC
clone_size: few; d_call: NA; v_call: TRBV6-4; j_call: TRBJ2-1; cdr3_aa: CASSEEGSSYNEQFF; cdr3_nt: TGTGCCAGCAGTGAGGAGGGAAGCTCCTACAATGAGCAGTTCTTC
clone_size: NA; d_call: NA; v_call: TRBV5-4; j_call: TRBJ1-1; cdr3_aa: CASSWGGVNTEAFF; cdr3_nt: TGTGCCAGCAGCTGGGGGGGGGTGAACACTGAAGCTTTCTTT
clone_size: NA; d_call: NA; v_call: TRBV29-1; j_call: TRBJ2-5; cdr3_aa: CSVEESPGETQYF; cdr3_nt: TGCAGCGTTGAAGAATCTCCGGGGGAGACCCAGTACTTC
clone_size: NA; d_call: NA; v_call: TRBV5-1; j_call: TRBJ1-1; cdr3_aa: CASALGVDTEAFF; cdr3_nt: TGCGCCAGCGCTCTAGGGGTTGACACTGAAGCTTTCTTT
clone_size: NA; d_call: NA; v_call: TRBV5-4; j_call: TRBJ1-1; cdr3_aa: CASSVGVRGHTEAFF; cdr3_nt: TGTGCCAGCAGCGTCGGGGTCCGAGGGCACACTGAAGCTTTCTTT
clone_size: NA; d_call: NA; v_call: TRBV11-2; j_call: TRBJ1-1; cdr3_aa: CASSSRGLGRGNTEAFF; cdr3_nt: TGTGCCAGCAGCTCTAGAGGTCTGGGCAGGGGGAACACTGAAGCTTTCTTT
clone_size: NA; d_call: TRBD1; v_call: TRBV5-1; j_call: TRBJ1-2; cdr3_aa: CASGRGTVSGYGYTF; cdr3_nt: TGCGCCAGCGGCCGAGGGACAGTTTCGGGCTATGGCTACACCTTC
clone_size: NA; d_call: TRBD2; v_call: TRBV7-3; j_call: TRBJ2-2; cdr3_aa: CASSPNLGLAANTGELFF; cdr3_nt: TGTGCCAGCAGCCCCAACCTTGGACTAGCGGCGAACACCGGGGAGCTGTTTTTT
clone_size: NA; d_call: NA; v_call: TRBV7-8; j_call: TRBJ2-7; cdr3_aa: CASRPVSGYEQYF; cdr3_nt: TGTGCCAGCAGACCCGTGTCCGGGTACGAGCAGTACTTC
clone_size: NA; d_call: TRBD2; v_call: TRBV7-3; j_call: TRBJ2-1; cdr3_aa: CASSFAGGQGNEQFF; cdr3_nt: TGTGCCAGCAGCTTTGCGGGGGGGCAAGGCAATGAGCAGTTCTTC